This note documents a single TCR beta chain sequence. These data belong to a study of cytomegalovirus exposure and HLA in healthy donors. The method was immunoSEQ multiplex PCR; TCRdb's version includes in-frame clones alone and lacks a portion of them. The sample lists approximately 280,000 clones; around nine tenths were seen once. Germline V lookup: CDR1 SQVTM, CDR2 ANQGSEA. This CDR3 comprises 15 residues. With V trimmed by 8 bases and J by 5 bases, 12 bases remained unmatched. The rearrangement uses TRBV29-1 and TRBJ2-3, with 11 bases aligning to TRBD2. The sequence derives from a woman aged 18-29 years in good health and CMV-seronegative. Sequencing used PBMCs. Written as DNA, the CDR3 is TGCAGCACAACTCCACTAGCGGGAGTTCAAGATACGCAGTATTTT. Residues: CSTTPLAGVQDTQYF.